The TCR beta chain under discussion was sequenced for a study of blood T cell repertoires in COVID-19. Study details: Acute and convalescent COVID-19 specimens originated in the United States, Italy and Spain.

Germline V gene sequence: CDR1 MNHEY, CDR2 SVGAGI. This CDR3 spans 15 amino acids. Unmatched junction bases numbered 3, after V lost 5 bases and J lost 2 bases. The assay was immunoSEQ multiplex PCR, and TCRdb's table has in-frame clones only and misses some. The sample lists approximately 350,000 clones; about 90% were seen once. Sequencing was carried out using peripheral blood. The chain uses TRBV6-5 and TRBJ2-7; 13 bases line up with TRBD2. The clonotype was recovered from a woman aged 45-59 years with COVID-19, enrolled during active disease. CDR3 coding DNA: TGTGCCAGCAGTACCGGACTAGCGGGAGCCTACGAGCAGTACTTC. Translation: CASSTGLAGAYEQYF.